This TCR beta chain is drawn from a study of chemoradiotherapy in HPV16-positive cancers. Using immunoSEQ multiplex PCR, the repertoire was profiled, and TCRdb retains in-frame clones only, with some absent. This sample has more than 5,000 clones; about 85% occur once, and the top ten carry around 10%. V was cut by 0 bases and J by 0 bases, with 14 bases left in between. Germline loops: CDR1 SGHTA, CDR2 FQGNSA. The CDR3 length is 17 residues. Over chemoradiotherapy, repertoires were sampled more than once. V gene TRBV7-2 combines with J gene TRBJ1-2; no firm D call. The source material was tumor tissue, sampled from a patient who underwent chemoradiotherapy. The clonotype originates from a human donor with HPV-associated anogenital cancer. The CDR3 DNA is TGTGCCAGCAGCTTAGCTACAGCGACCGAAGCTAACTATGGCTACACCTTC. It encodes CASSLATATEANYGYTF.